A selection of T cell receptor beta chains follows, all from one sample in a study of OX40 agonist ivuxolimab in advanced cancers. Profiling relied on immunoSEQ multiplex PCR, and the TCRdb table lists in-frame clones only, not all of them. The sample lists more than 80,000 clones, roughly nine tenths occurring once. The sample in question was CD4+ or CD8+ T cells sorted from blood, obtained in a trial of the OX40 agonist ivuxolimab. These receptors were obtained from an adult with an advanced solid tumor such as melanoma, head and neck, liver or kidney cancer. Both conserved end residues are part of each CDR3. Each record gives: D gene, V gene, CDR3 protein. D genes are given only for firm matches.

.,TRBV11-2,CASSLVPSISSYEQYF
.,TRBV27,CASSRLPRDKTYNEQFF
TRBD2,TRBV11-1,CASSFRLAGGRTDTQYF
.,TRBV2,CASSPRPQSEKLFF
TRBD2,TRBV30,CAWSWEGGHTNTQYF
.,TRBV7-9,CASSARGRGETQYF
.,TRBV11-2,CASSRARSGNSPLHF
TRBD1,TRBV6-6,CASSTGANEKLFF
.,TRBV11-2,CASSLGISQFF
.,TRBV7-8,CASSLEGVKNEKLFF
.,TRBV14,CASSLFHNGEQFF
.,TRBV5-1,CASSWGTRGGYTF
TRBD2,TRBV7-8,CASSPRGGVGEQYF
TRBD2,TRBV19,CASSIFSSGRWGNEQFF
.,TRBV5-5,CASSIERSGEQFF
TRBD1,TRBV28,CASSQGQDPQPQHF
.,TRBV28,CASKYGNSPYEQYF